This entry concerns a single T cell receptor beta chain. No antigen is known for it. The data are from a study of blood T cells in healthy people across ages. The wider study: Template-switching capture recovered about one barcoded beta molecule per two T cells.

PBMCs, at least 6 million per sample, were isolated. This CDR3 has 14 residues. The V end was cut by 10 bases, the J end by 2 bases, with 16 bases between. Germline V gene data show CDR1 as ENHRY and CDR2 as SYGVKD. General study points: Strong correlation was found linking TCR beta diversity to naive T cell percentage.

Through a sample-barcoded 5' primer and a J-beta primer mix, a second PCR was run for roughly 6 to 12 cycles. TCRdb re-called the 5' RACE reads with MiXCR, one entry per CDR3 protein. The sample consists of about 1.4 million distinct CDR3 sequences, around 55% of them appearing once. Sequencing was carried out using blood. The TCR originated in a man between 18 and 29 years old in good health. This chain links TRBV10-3 with TRBJ2-3; perhaps TRBD2 as D (6 bases). CDR3 residues: CASLGGTPTDTQYF. CDR3 sequence (DNA): TGTGCCAGCCTCGGCGGGACTCCCACAGATACGCAGTATTTT.